What follows are 12 T cell receptor beta chains derived from one specimen sequenced in a study of PD-L1 blockade in urothelial cancer. The repertoire was sequenced with immunoSEQ multiplex PCR; TCRdb's copy has only in-frame clones and lacks some. The data hold roughly 55,000 clones, with 70% to 90% observed a single time. As for time point: pretreatment peripheral blood. Sample: PBMCs, taken around atezolizumab (anti-PD-L1) treatment. These TCRs come from a man between 60 and 75 years old with urothelial cancer.

V is TRBV18 and J is TRBJ2-7; weak D call: TRBD1 (6 bases). The length of the CDR3 is 13 residues. Germline lookup yields CDR1 KGHSH and CDR2 LQKENI. Trimming took 2 bases from V and 6 from J, leaving 11 bases between them. CDR3 region: CASSPTRDIEQYF. In nucleotides, the CDR3 is TGTGCCAGCTCACCAACGAGGGACATCGAGCAGTACTTC.

This clone has only one observation. V usage is TRBV15 and J usage is TRBJ2-1, with 13 nucleotides matching TRBD2. Losses at the gene ends were 0 bases for V and 9 bases for J; bases not matched to a gene: 11. The CDR3 is made up of 18 amino acids. The germline V gene has CDR1 LNHNV and CDR2 YYDKDF (reference sequence). This chain's CDR3 is CATSRELAGGPTRGEQFF. CDR3 nucleotide sequence: TGTGCCACCAGCAGAGAACTAGCGGGAGGGCCTACGAGGGGTGAGCAGTTCTTC.

This clone showed up just once. The V and J genes are TRBV6-5 and TRBJ1-4; D is possibly TRBD1 (6 bases). From germline, CDR1 is MNHEY and CDR2 SVGAGI. The CDR3 is 15 residues long. V lost 6 bases and J lost 4, with 15 bases in between. CDR3 protein: CASRLSGDLNEKLFF. CDR3 bases: TGTGCCAGCAGGCTGTCAGGGGACCTTAATGAAAAACTGTTTTTT.

The chain employs TRBV6-5 and TRBJ2-1, with D possibly being TRBD2 (5 bases). Germline assignment: CDR1 MNHEY and CDR2 SVGAGI. The CDR3 contains 13 residues. V lost 2 bases and J 4 bases, leaving 6 bases between the germline ends. In DNA, the CDR3 is TGTGCCAGCAGTTACGCGGGTTACAATGAGCAGTTCTTC. Residues: CASSYAGYNEQFF.

The chain uses TRBV19 and TRBJ1-2; 8 bases line up with TRBD1. V was pared by 7 bases and J by 7 bases, with 8 bases of the junction left unmatched. The CDR3 runs to 13 residues. Germline loops: CDR1 LNHDA, CDR2 SQIVND (reference sequence). CDR3 amino acids: CASTRGQGGGYTF. CDR3 bases: TGTGCCAGTACCCGCGGACAGGGTGGTGGCTACACCTTC.

The chain carries TRBV5-1 and TRBJ2-7; 9 positions match TRBD1. Germline CDR1 reads SGHRS; CDR2 reads YFSETQ. This CDR3 contains 14 residues. Germline trimming cut 4 bases from V and 0 bases from J; bases unmatched to any gene: 2. The CDR3 is CASSVGQGSYEQYF. For the CDR3, the DNA is TGCGCCAGCAGCGTGGGACAGGGCTCCTACGAGCAGTACTTC.

This sequence joins TRBV6-5 and TRBJ2-7; 8 bases are shared with TRBD2. V shed 2 bases, J shed 1 base, and the junction held 1 base outside the gene matches. This CDR3 spans 14 amino acids. Germline V gene data show CDR1 as MNHEY and CDR2 as SVGAGI. The CDR3 protein is CASSYVAGSYEQYF. The CDR3 nucleotides are TGTGCCAGCAGTTACGTAGCGGGGTCCTACGAGCAGTACTTC.

This clone was counted between two and nine times. The genes are TRBV6-1 and TRBJ2-7; the match to TRBD1 covers 8 bases. After removal of 7 bases from V and 2 bases from J, the junction contained 4 bases not matched to a gene. The CDR3 is made up of 13 amino acids. In germline, CDR1 is MNHNS, CDR2 SASEGT. The CDR3: CASKTGQAYEQYF. Here the CDR3 DNA reads TGTGCCAGCAAAACGGGACAGGCCTACGAGCAGTACTTC.

V and J are TRBV7-2 and TRBJ2-1; 9 bases match TRBD2. This CDR3 is built from 16 residues. J was trimmed by 4 bases and V by 1 base; bases with no gene match: 5. Looked up from germline, CDR1 is SGHTA and CDR2 is FQGNSA. The CDR3 bases are TGTGCCAGCAGCTTAGATAGCGGGGGTTTTTACAATGAGCAGTTCTTC. Translation gives CASSLDSGGFYNEQFF.

This clone has only a few counts. CDR3: CASSTGSGNTIYF. In DNA, the CDR3 is TGCGCCAGCTCGACAGGGTCTGGAAACACCATATATTTT. The V call is TRBV5-1, the J call TRBJ1-3; 7 bases fit TRBD1. Trimming cost V 7 bases and J 1 base; bases outside gene matches: 2. This CDR3 is 13 amino acids long. Germline lookup yields CDR1 SGHRS and CDR2 YFSETQ.

This clone was counted between two and nine times. The chain recombines TRBV6-5 with TRBJ2-5; a possible D gene is TRBD2 (6 bases). Trimming took 2 bases from V and 5 from J, leaving 15 bases between them. The CDR3 is made up of 15 amino acids. CDR1 is MNHEY and CDR2 is SVGAGI in the germline V gene. The CDR3 spells CASSYRQRAGETQYF. The CDR3 nucleotides are TGTGCCAGCAGTTACAGGCAGCGCGCGGGGGAGACCCAGTACTTC.

The chain couples TRBV6-6 to TRBJ2-7; 11 positions match TRBD2. The CDR3 extends over 15 amino acids. Germline V CDR1 and CDR2: MNHNY, SVGAGI (reference sequence). The ends lost 0 bases at V and 5 bases at J; junction bases unmatched: 3. The CDR3 DNA follows: TGTGCCAGCAGTTACTCCTCTAGCGGGAGGAACGAGCAGTACTTC. Its translation is CASSYSSSGRNEQYF.